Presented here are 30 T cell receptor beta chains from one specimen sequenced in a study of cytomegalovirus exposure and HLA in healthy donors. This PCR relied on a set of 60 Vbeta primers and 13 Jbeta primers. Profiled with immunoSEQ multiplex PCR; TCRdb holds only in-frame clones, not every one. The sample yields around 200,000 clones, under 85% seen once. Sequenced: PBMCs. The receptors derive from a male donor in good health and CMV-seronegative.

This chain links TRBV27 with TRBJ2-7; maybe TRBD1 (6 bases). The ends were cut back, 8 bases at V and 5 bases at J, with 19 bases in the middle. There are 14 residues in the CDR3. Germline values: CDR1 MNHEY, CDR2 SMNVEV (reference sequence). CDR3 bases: TGTGCCAGCCGAGGGACACTCCACGGCCACGAGCAGTACTTC. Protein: CASRGTLHGHEQYF.

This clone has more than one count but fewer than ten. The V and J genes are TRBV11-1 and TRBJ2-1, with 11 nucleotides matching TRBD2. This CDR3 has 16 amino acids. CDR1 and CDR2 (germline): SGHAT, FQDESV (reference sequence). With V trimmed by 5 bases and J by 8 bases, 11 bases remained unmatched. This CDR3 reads CASSPMGLAESYEQFF. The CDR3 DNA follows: TGTGCCAGCAGCCCAATGGGACTAGCGGAGAGCTATGAGCAGTTCTTC.

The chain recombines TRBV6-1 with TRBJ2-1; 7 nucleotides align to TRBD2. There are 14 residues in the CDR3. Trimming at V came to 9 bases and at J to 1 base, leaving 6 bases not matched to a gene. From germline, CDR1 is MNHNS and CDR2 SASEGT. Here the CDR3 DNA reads TGTGCCAGTCTGCTAGCGGCGTCCTACAATGAGCAGTTCTTC. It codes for CASLLAASYNEQFF.

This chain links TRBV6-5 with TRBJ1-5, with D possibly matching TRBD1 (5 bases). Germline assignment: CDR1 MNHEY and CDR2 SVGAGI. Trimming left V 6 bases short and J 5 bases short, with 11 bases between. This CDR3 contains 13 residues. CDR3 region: CASRLQVDQPQHF. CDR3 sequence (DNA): TGTGCCAGCAGACTACAGGTGGATCAGCCCCAGCATTTT.

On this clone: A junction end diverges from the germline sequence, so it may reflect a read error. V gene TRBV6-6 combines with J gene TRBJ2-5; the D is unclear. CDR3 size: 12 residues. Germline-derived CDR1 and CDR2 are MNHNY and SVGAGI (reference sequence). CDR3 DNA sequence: TGTGCCAGCACTTACCCCGAGGAGACCCAGTACTTC. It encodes CASTYPEETQYF.

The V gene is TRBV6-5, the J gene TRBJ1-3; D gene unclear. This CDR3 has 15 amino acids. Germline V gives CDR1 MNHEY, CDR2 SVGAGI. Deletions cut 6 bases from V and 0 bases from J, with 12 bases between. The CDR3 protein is CASRRQRSSGNTIYF. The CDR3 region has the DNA TGTGCCAGCAGAAGGCAGAGGTCCTCTGGAAACACCATATATTTT.

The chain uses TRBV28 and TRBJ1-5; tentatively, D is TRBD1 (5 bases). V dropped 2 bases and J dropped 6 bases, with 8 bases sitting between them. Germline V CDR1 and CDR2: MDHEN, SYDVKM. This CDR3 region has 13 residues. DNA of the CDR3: TGTGCCAGCAGTTTACGGGGGACTCAGCCCCAGCATTTT. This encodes CASSLRGTQPQHF.

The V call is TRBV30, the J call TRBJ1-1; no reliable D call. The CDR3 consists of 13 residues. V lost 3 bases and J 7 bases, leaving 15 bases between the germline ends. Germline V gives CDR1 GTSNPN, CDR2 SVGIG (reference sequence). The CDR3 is CAWSAWARNEAFF. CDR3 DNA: TGTGCCTGGAGCGCCTGGGCAAGAAATGAAGCTTTCTTT.

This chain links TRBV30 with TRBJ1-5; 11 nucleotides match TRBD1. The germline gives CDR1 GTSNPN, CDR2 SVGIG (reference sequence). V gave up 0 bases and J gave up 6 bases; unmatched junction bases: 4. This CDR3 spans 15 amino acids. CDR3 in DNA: TGTGCCTGGAGTGTACGGGACAGGGGGGCTCAGCCCCAGCATTTT. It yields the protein CAWSVRDRGAQPQHF. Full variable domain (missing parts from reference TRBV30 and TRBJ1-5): SQTIHQWPATLVQPVGSPLSLECTVEGTSNPNLYWYRQAAGRGLQLLFYSVGIGQISSEVPQNLSASRPQDRQFILSSKKLLLSDSGFYLCAWSVRDRGAQPQHFGDGTRLSIL.

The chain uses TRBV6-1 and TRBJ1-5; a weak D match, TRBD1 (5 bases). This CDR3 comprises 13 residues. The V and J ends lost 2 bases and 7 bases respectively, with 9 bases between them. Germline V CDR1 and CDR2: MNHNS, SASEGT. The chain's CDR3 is CASSEQGYQPQHF. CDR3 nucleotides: TGTGCCAGCAGTGAACAGGGATACCAGCCCCAGCATTTT.

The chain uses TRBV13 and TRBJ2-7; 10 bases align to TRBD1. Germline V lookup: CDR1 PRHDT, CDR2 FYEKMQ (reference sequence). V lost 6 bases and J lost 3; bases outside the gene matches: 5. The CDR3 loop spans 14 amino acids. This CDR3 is CASSSGTGDYEQYF. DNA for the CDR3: TGTGCCAGCAGTTCCGGGACAGGGGACTACGAGCAGTACTTC.

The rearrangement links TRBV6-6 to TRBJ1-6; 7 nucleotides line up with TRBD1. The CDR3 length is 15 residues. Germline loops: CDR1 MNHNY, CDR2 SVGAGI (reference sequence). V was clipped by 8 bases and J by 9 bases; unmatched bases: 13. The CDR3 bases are TGTGCCAGCGGGAGAGACAGGGCGATCGGTTCACCCCTCCACTTT. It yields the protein CASGRDRAIGSPLHF.

The DNA of the CDR3 is TGCAGCGTTGATAGCCCGGATTCATACAATGAGCAGTTCTTC. Amino acid sequence: CSVDSPDSYNEQFF. The chain carries TRBV29-1 and TRBJ2-1; no clear D. Germline V CDR1 and CDR2: SQVTM, ANQGSEA. The CDR3 covers 14 residues. Trimming stripped 3 bases from V and 4 bases from J, with 13 bases between.

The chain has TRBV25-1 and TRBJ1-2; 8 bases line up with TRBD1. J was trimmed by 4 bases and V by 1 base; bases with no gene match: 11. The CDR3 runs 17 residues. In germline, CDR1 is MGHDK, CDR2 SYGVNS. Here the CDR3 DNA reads TGTGCCAGCAGTGAATCAAAAGGGACAGGTCGGCGCTATGGCTACACCTTC. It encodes CASSESKGTGRRYGYTF.

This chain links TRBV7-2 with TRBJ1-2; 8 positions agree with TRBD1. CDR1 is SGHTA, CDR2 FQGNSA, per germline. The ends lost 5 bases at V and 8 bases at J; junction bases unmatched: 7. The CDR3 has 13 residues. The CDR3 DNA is TGTGCCAGCAGCGATTACAGGGGGGAGGGCTACACCTTC. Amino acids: CASSDYRGEGYTF. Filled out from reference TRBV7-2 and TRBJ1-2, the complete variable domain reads GAGVSQSPSNKVTEKGKDVELRCDPISGHTALYWYRQSLGQGLEFLIYFQGNSAPDKSGLPSDRFSAERTGGSVSTLTIQRTQQEDSAVYLCASSDYRGEGYTFGSGTRLTVV.

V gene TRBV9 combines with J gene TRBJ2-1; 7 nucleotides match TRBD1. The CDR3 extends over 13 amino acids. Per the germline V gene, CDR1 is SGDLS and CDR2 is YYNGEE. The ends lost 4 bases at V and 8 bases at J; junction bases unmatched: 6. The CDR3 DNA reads TGTGCCAGCAGCTCAGGGGGTATAGATGAGCAGTTCTTC. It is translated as CASSSGGIDEQFF.

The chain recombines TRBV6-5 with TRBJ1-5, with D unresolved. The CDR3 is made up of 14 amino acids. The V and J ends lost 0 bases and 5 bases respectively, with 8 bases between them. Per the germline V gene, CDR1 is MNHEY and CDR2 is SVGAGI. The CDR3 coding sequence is TGTGCCAGCAGTTACTCGGGCCAATATCAGCCCCAGCATTTT. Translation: CASSYSGQYQPQHF.

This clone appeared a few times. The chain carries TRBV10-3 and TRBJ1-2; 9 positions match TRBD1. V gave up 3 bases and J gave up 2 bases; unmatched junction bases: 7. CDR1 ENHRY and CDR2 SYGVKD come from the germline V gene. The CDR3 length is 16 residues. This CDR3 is CAISDPGGQGNYGYTF. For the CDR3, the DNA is TGTGCCATCAGTGACCCTGGGGGACAGGGCAACTATGGCTACACCTTC.

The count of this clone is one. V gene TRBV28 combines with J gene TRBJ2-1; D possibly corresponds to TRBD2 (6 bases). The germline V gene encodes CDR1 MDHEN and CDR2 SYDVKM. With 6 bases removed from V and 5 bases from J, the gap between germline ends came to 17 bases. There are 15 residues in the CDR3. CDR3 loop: CASSPDRDLDNEQFF. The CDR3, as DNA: TGTGCCAGCAGCCCAGACCGGGACTTGGACAATGAGCAGTTCTTC.

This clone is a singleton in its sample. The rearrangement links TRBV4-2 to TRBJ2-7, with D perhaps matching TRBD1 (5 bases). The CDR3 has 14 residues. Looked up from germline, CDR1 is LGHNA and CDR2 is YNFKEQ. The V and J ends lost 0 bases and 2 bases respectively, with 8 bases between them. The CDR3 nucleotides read TGTGCCAGCAGCCAAGATGGGGCCACCTACGAGCAGTACTTC. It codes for CASSQDGATYEQYF.

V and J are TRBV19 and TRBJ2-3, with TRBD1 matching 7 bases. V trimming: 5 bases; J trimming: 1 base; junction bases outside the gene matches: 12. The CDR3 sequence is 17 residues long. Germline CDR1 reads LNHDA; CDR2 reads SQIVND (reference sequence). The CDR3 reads CASSLIPTGRGTDTQYF. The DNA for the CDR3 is TGTGCCAGTAGTTTAATTCCGACAGGGCGAGGCACAGATACGCAGTATTTT.

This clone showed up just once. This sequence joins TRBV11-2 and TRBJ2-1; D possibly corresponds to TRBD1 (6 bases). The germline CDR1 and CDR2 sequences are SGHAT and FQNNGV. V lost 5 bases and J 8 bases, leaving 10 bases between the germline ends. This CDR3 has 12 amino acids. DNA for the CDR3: TGTGCCAGCAGCCCACAGGGCTATGAGCAGTTCTTC. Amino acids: CASSPQGYEQFF.

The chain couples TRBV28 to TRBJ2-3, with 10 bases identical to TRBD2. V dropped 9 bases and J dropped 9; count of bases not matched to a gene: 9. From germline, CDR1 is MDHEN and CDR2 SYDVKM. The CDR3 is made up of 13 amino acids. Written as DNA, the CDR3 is TGTGCCAGTCTAGCGGGGGCGGTTAGGACGCAGTATTTT. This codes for CASLAGAVRTQYF.

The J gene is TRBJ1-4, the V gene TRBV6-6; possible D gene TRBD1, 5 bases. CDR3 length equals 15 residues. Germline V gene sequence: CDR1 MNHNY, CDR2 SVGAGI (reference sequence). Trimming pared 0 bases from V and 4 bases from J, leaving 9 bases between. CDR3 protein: CASSYSAGLNEKLFF. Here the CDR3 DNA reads TGTGCCAGCAGTTACTCGGCGGGGCTTAATGAAAAACTGTTTTTT.

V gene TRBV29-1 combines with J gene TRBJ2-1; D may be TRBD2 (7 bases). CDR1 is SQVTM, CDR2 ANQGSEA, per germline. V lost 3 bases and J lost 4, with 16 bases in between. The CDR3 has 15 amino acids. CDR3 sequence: CSVDAAGALYNEQFF. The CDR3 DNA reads TGCAGCGTTGATGCGGCGGGGGCCCTGTACAATGAGCAGTTCTTC.

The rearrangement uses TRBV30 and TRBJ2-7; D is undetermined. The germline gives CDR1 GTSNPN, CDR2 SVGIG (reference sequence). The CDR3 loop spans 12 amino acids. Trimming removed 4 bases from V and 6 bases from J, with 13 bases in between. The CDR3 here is CAWTAGFGEQYF. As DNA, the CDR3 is TGTGCCTGGACGGCCGGGTTCGGCGAGCAGTACTTC. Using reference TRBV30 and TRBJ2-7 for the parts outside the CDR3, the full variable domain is SQTIHQWPATLVQPVGSPLSLECTVEGTSNPNLYWYRQAAGRGLQLLFYSVGIGQISSEVPQNLSASRPQDRQFILSSKKLLLSDSGFYLCAWTAGFGEQYFGPGTRLTVT.

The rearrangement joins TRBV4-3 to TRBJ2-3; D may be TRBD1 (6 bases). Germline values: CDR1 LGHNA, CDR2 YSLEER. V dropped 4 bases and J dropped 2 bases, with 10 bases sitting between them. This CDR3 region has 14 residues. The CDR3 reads CASSRGPDTDTQYF. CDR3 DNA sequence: TGCGCCAGCAGCCGGGGGCCGGACACAGATACGCAGTATTTT.

CDR3 residues: CASSPWTGTEYGYTF. The CDR3 nucleotides are TGTGCCAGCTCACCATGGACAGGGACGGAGTATGGCTACACCTTC. V usage is TRBV18 and J usage is TRBJ1-2; 8 bases line up with TRBD1. The CDR3 loop spans 15 amino acids. With V trimmed by 2 bases and J by 5 bases, 7 bases remained unmatched. The germline V gene has CDR1 KGHSH and CDR2 LQKENI.

CDR3 DNA sequence: TGCGCCAGCAGTGAACACCAGGCCGGGGAGCTGTTTTTT. Amino acid sequence: CASSEHQAGELFF. The rearrangement uses TRBV10-2 and TRBJ2-2; D is uncertain. Germline CDR1 reads WSHSY; CDR2 reads SAAADI. This CDR3 is built from 13 residues. Trimming cost V 3 bases and J 6 bases, with 8 bases left between them.

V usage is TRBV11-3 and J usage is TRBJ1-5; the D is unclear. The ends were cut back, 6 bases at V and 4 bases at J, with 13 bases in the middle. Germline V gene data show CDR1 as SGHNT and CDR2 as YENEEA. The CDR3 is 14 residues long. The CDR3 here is CASSYIPENQPQHF. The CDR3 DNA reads TGTGCCAGCAGTTACATTCCGGAGAATCAGCCCCAGCATTTT.